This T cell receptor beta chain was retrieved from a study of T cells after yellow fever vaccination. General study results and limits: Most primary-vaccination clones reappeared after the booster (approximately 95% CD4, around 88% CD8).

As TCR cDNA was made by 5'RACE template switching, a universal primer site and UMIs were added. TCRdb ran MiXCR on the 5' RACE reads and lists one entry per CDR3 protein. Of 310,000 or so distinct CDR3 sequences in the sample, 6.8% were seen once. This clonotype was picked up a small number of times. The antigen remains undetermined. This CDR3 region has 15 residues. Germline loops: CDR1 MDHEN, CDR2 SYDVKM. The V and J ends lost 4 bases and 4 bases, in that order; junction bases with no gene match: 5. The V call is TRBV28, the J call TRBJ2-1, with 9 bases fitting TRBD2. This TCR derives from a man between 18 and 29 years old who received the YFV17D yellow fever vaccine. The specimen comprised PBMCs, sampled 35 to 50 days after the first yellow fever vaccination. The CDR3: CASSYVAGVYNEQFF. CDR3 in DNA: TGTGCCAGCAGTTATGTAGCGGGGGTGTACAATGAGCAGTTCTTC.